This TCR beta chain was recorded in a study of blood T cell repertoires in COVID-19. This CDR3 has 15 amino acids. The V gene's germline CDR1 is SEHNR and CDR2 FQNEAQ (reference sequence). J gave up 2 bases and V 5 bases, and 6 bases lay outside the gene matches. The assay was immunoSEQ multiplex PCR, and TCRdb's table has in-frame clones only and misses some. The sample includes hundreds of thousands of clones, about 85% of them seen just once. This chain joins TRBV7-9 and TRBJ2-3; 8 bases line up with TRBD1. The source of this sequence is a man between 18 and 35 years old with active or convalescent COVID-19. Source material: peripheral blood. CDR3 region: CASSTGQGLTDTQYF. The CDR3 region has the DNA TGTGCCAGCAGCACAGGACAGGGCCTCACAGATACGCAGTATTTT.